This entry features one T cell receptor (beta chain) sequence. The antigen is not known. The entry originates in a study of CD8 T cells in ankylosing spondylitis. Notes on the study in general: Several highly homologous variants made up a TCR beta motif, and this motif appeared characteristic of ankylosing spondylitis blood.

Trimming left V 1 base short and J 4 bases short, with 15 bases between. Germline lookup yields CDR1 DFQATT and CDR2 SNEGSKA (reference sequence). The CDR3 spans 15 residues. Construction of TCR beta libraries was performed using quantitative 5'-RACE with molecular barcodes. TCRdb passed the 5' RACE reads through MiXCR, listing each CDR3 protein once. The sample has about 110,000 distinct CDR3 sequences; around 24% are singletons. This sequence was found in a male donor with ankylosing spondylitis. The sample consisted of synovial fluid, either unsorted or a sorted T cell fraction (not recorded which). The chain employs TRBV20-1 and TRBJ2-3; possibly TRBD2 for D (6 bases). CDR3 residues: CSARVRGTSPDTQYF. In nucleotides, the CDR3 is TGCAGTGCTAGAGTCCGCGGGACCTCCCCAGATACGCAGTATTTT.